This T cell receptor (beta chain) was observed in a study of T cell responses to AZD1222 COVID-19 vaccine. This CDR3 contains 16 residues. CDR1 is SGHTA, CDR2 FQGNSA, per germline. Trimming pared 2 bases from V and 4 bases from J, leaving 17 bases between. Produced via immunoSEQ multiplex PCR; TCRdb's table is partial and in-frame only. The sample has approximately 130,000 clones, approximately 90% seen once. The source material was peripheral blood, sampled on day 0 of MenACWY control vaccination. This receptor was taken from an adult in good health. V and J are TRBV7-2 and TRBJ2-5; D tentatively reads TRBD1 or TRBD2 (5 bases each). As DNA, the CDR3 is TGTGCCAGCAGCTTACATCGAGGGGAGATAGGAGAGACCCAGTACTTC. As protein: CASSLHRGEIGETQYF.